What follows are 10 T cell receptor beta chains derived from one specimen sequenced in a study of blood T cell repertoires in COVID-19 (dated by TCRdb to the early 2020s). Library preparation employed the immunoSEQ multiplex PCR assay. TCRdb retrieved this table from immuneACCESS and kept in-frame rearrangements only. Not all clones are present; in checked studies, unresolved V genes account for under half, and no reason is known for the remainder. The sample profile shows under 250,000 clones; approximately 83% of them were found once. The ten most abundant clones make up around 3.4% of the sample. Input material: PBMCs or T cells enriched from blood (not recorded which). The receptor source for this set is an older woman who had recovered from COVID-19.

The chain couples TRBV9 to TRBJ2-7; TRBD2 matches at 8 bases. This CDR3 spans 17 amino acids. Germline CDR1 reads SGDLS; CDR2 reads YYNGEE. J gave up 0 bases and V 3 bases, and 11 bases lay outside the gene matches. The CDR3 sequence is CASSAGGTHGASYEQYF. CDR3 nucleotide sequence: TGTGCCAGCAGCGCGGGGGGGACACATGGGGCCTCCTACGAGCAGTACTTC.

This chain uses TRBV9 with TRBJ1-5, with 8 bases that match TRBD1. The CDR3 sequence is 14 residues long. The germline CDR1 and CDR2 sequences are SGDLS and YYNGEE. The ends lost 5 bases at V and 1 base at J; junction bases unmatched: 2. The CDR3 DNA is TGTGCCAGCAGTCAGGGGGCGAGCAATCAGCCCCAGCATTTT. Translation gives CASSQGASNQPQHF.

The chain combines TRBV14 with TRBJ2-7; 9 positions match TRBD1. V dropped 4 bases and J dropped 2; count of bases not matched to a gene: 6. The CDR3 has 15 residues. In germline, CDR1 is SGHDN, CDR2 FVKESK. This chain's CDR3 is CASSLEHRGPYEQYF. CDR3 sequence (DNA): TGTGCCAGCAGCCTAGAGCACAGGGGGCCCTACGAGCAGTACTTC.

This chain links TRBV7-2 with TRBJ2-3; the match to TRBD1 covers 8 bases. Germline CDR1 is SGHTA and CDR2 is FQGNSA. Trimming removed 1 base from V and 1 base from J; junction bases left unmatched: 4. This CDR3 has 16 residues. The CDR3 region has the DNA TGTGCCAGCAGCTTAGACAGGACAGGGCGCACAGATACGCAGTATTTT. Residues: CASSLDRTGRTDTQYF.

Notes on this clone: In the same sample, other DNA sequences code for this CDR3. The rearrangement joins TRBV9 to TRBJ2-7; 11 nucleotides match TRBD1. The CDR3 loop spans 14 amino acids. Germline CDR1 reads SGDLS; CDR2 reads YYNGEE. The junction had 2 bases not matched to a gene; V was cut back by 4 bases and J by 2 bases. As DNA, the CDR3 is TGTGCCAGCAGCCCGGGACAGGGGGCCTACGAGCAGTACTTC. Its protein product is CASSPGQGAYEQYF.

The chain couples TRBV3-1 (or the pseudogene TRBV3-2) to TRBJ2-1; 8 bases are shared with TRBD1. The CDR3 covers 13 residues. Germline V gives CDR1 LGHDT, CDR2 YNNKEL (reference sequence). Trimming cost V 4 bases and J 9 bases; bases outside gene matches: 5. CDR3 DNA: TGTGCCAGCAGCCGAGACAGGGGTAGTGAGCAGTTCTTC. This translates into CASSRDRGSEQFF.

The V gene is TRBV28, the J gene TRBJ1-6, with a possible D match to TRBD1 (5 bases). Trimming took 4 bases from V and 0 from J, leaving 7 bases between them. This CDR3 contains 15 residues. Germline V gives CDR1 MDHEN, CDR2 SYDVKM. The CDR3 reads CASSYDSSYNSPLHF. The CDR3 DNA follows: TGTGCCAGCAGTTATGACAGCTCCTATAATTCACCCCTCCACTTT. The variable domain in full, with the rest retrieved from reference TRBV28 and TRBJ1-6, is DVKVTQSSRYLVKRTGEKVFLECVQDMDHENMFWYRQDPGLGLRLIYFSYDVKMKEKGDIPEGYSVSREKKERFSLILESASTNQTSMYLCASSYDSSYNSPLHFGNGTRLTVT.

This clone has just a few counts. J is TRBJ2-1 and V is TRBV4-2, with 11 bases aligning to TRBD2. V lost 6 bases, J lost 2 bases, and 6 bases stayed unmatched. Germline assignment: CDR1 LGHNA and CDR2 YNFKEQ. The CDR3 is made up of 16 amino acids. The CDR3 nucleotides read TGTGCCAGCAGTGATGTTAGCGGGGGGGCCTACAATGAGCAGTTCTTC. This translates into CASSDVSGGAYNEQFF.

This chain links TRBV20-1 with TRBJ1-5, with D unclear. Trimming removed 3 bases at V and 4 bases at J, with 10 bases between. Germline CDR1 DFQATT, CDR2 SNEGSKA (reference sequence). The CDR3 is made up of 13 amino acids. CDR3 nucleotide sequence: TGCAGTGCTAGTAGAGGGCTAAATCAGCCCCAGCATTTT. Translated, it gives CSASRGLNQPQHF.

This clone was recorded only once. The chain has TRBV6-1 and TRBJ2-3, with 9 bases that match TRBD2. The trim removed 3 bases at V and 8 bases at J, leaving 12 bases unmatched. Germline assignment: CDR1 MNHNS and CDR2 SASEGT. The CDR3 length is 16 residues. CDR3 loop: CASSDPTSGVWGTQYF. In nucleotides, the CDR3 is TGTGCCAGCAGTGATCCGACTAGCGGTGTCTGGGGTACGCAGTATTTT.